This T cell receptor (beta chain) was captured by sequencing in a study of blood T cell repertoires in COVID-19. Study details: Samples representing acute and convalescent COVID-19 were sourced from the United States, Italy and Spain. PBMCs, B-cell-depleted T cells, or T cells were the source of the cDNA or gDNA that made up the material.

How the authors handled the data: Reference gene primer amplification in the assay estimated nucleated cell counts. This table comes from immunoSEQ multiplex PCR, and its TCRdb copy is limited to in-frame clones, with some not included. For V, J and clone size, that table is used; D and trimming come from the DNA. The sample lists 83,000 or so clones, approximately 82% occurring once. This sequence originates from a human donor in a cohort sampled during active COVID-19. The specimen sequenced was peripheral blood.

CDR3 loop: CASARGLSYEQYF. CDR3 in DNA: TGTGCCAGTGCTAGAGGACTCTCCTACGAGCAGTACTTC. The genes are TRBV19 and TRBJ2-7; possible D gene TRBD2, 5 bases. The CDR3 sequence is 13 residues long. Trimming shortened V by 8 bases and J by 0 bases, and 11 bases separated the two germline ends. The germline CDR1 and CDR2 sequences are LNHDA and SQIVND (reference sequence).